These T cell receptor beta chains were read from a single sample in a study of T cell responses to AZD1222 COVID-19 vaccine. The method was immunoSEQ multiplex PCR; TCRdb's version includes in-frame clones alone and lacks a portion of them. The sample contains roughly 120,000 clones, 94% of which appear only once. Sample: peripheral blood, taken on day 0 of AZD1222 vaccination. The receptors shown here come from an adult in good health. Both conserved end residues are part of each CDR3. A D gene is named only where the DNA matches it firmly. The size field is filled for only some rows; it gives once, few, many or a size class.

TGTGCCAGCAGCTTAGTAGCTAACACTGAAGCTTTCTTT | CASSLVANTEAFF | . | . | TRBJ1-1 | TRBV7-9
TGTGCCAGCAGCGTAGCGGGAGACAACACAGATACGCAGTATTTT | CASSVAGDNTDTQYF | . | . | TRBJ2-3 | TRBV9
TGTGCCAGCAGCTTAGTTGCGGCATACAATGAGCAGTTCTTC | CASSLVAAYNEQFF | . | . | TRBJ2-1 | TRBV7-9
TGTGCCAGCAGCTTGACTAGCGGACCCTGGGATACGCAGTATTTT | CASSLTSGPWDTQYF | TRBD2 | . | TRBJ2-3 | TRBV11-3
TGTGCCAGCAGCTCGGGAGGGAACGAGCAGTACTTC | CASSSGGNEQYF | TRBD2 | . | TRBJ2-7 | TRBV13
TGTGCCTGGGATCAGGGGGCAGAAGAGACCCAGTACTTC | CAWDQGAEETQYF | TRBD1 | . | TRBJ2-5 | TRBV30
TGTGCCAGTAGGTCTAGAGTGAACACTGAAGCTTTCTTT | CASRSRVNTEAFF | . | . | TRBJ1-1 | TRBV19
TGTGCCAGCAGCCCTTTCGGGACAGGGACCTTTGGGTATGGCTACACCTTC | CASSPFGTGTFGYGYTF | TRBD1 | . | TRBJ1-2 | TRBV5-8
TGCAGCGTTGTTGAACGGAGCTCCTACAATGAGCAGTTCTTC | CSVVERSSYNEQFF | . | . | TRBJ2-1 | TRBV29-1
TGTGCCTGGAGTATGGTAGCTAACTATGGCTACACCTTC | CAWSMVANYGYTF | . | . | TRBJ1-2 | TRBV30
TGTGCCAGCAGCCCCCCGGGGGCAATTCAACTGTTTTTT | CASSPPGAIQLFF | . | . | TRBJ1-4 | TRBV9
TGTGCCAGCAGCTTACTAGCGGGAGGGGGTGACGCCGGGGAGCTGTTTTTT | CASSLLAGGGDAGELFF | TRBD2 | once | TRBJ2-2 | TRBV13
TGTGCCAGCAGGGTGGGAAATAACTATGGCTACACCTTC | CASRVGNNYGYTF | . | . | TRBJ1-2 | TRBV2
TGTGCCAGCAGCGTAGAGGGGGCGACAGGGACTAGCACAGATACGCAGTATTTT | CASSVEGATGTSTDTQYF | . | . | TRBJ2-3 | TRBV9
TGTGCCACCAGCAGAGATAGTGGGGGAAATCAGCCCCAGCATTTT | CATSRDSGGNQPQHF | . | . | TRBJ1-5 | TRBV15
TGCGCCAGCAGCCAAGAGAGGCTAGCGGGAGAGGAGACCCAGTACTTC | CASSQERLAGEETQYF | TRBD2 | . | TRBJ2-5 | TRBV4-3
TGTGCCAGTAGTACCCACTTGGGGGGAGTTAGCAATCAGCCCCAGCATTTT | CASSTHLGGVSNQPQHF | . | . | TRBJ1-5 | TRBV19